The 25 T cell receptor beta chains in this list originate from one sample, sequenced in a study of technical replicates of blood from a few donors. Here immunoSEQ multiplex PCR was the method, and the copy in TCRdb shows in-frame clones only, minus some. The table shows about 70,000 clones, with approximately 93% occurring only once. Sequenced material: T cells isolated from PBMCs. The receptors here all came from a human donor in good health.

The chain joins TRBV25-1 to TRBJ2-5; possibly TRBD1 for D (5 bases). CDR1 and CDR2 from the germline V gene are MGHDK and SYGVNS. V was clipped by 10 bases and J by 5 bases, with 20 bases between them. The CDR3 is 14 amino acids. The CDR3 sequence is CATVSSRVEETQYF. The CDR3 bases are TGTGCCACAGTCAGTAGCAGGGTCGAGGAGACCCAGTACTTC.

The CDR3 here is CASSLRTSGFTGELFF. In DNA form, the CDR3 reads TGTGCCAGCAGCCTAAGGACTAGCGGATTCACCGGGGAGCTGTTTTTT. The V call is TRBV9, the J call TRBJ2-2; 10 positions agree with TRBD2. Germline lookup yields CDR1 SGDLS and CDR2 YYNGEE. Unmatched junction bases numbered 7, after V lost 4 bases and J lost 4 bases. The CDR3 spans 16 residues.

This chain joins TRBV5-8 and TRBJ2-3, with a tentative D call TRBD1 (5 bases). Per the germline V gene, CDR1 is SGHTS and CDR2 is YDEGEE. V was shortened by 0 bases and J by 0 bases, with 8 bases between the two germline ends. CDR3 length: 15 residues. CDR3 region: CASSLGGQSTDTQYF. The DNA of the CDR3 is TGTGCCAGCAGCTTGGGAGGACAAAGCACAGATACGCAGTATTTT. Full variable domain (rest looked up from reference TRBV5-8 and TRBJ2-3): EAGVTQSPTHLIKTRGQQATLRCSPISGHTSVYWYQQALGLGLQFLLWYDEGEERNRGNFPPRFSGRQFPNYSSELNVNALELEDSALYLCASSLGGQSTDTQYFGPGTRLTVL.

This chain links TRBV4-1 with TRBJ1-1; 8 positions match TRBD1. Germline V CDR1 and CDR2: MGHRA, YSYEKL. Losses at the gene ends were 2 bases for V and 6 bases for J; bases not matched to a gene: 5. This CDR3 spans 14 amino acids. The CDR3 DNA reads as TGCGCCAGCAGCCAAATGGACAGGGAGTCTGAAGCTTTCTTT. Translated: CASSQMDRESEAFF.

This chain joins TRBV9 and TRBJ1-5, with D maybe TRBD1 (5 bases). This CDR3 has 15 residues. The germline V and J ends were trimmed by 1 base and 0 bases, with 8 bases remaining between them. Germline V gene lookup returns CDR1 SGDLS and CDR2 YYNGEE. CDR3: CASSVQGFSNQPQHF. Written as DNA, the CDR3 is TGTGCCAGCAGCGTACAGGGTTTTAGCAATCAGCCCCAGCATTTT.

Only a few counts were recorded for this clone. V gene TRBV5-1 combines with J gene TRBJ1-2; possibly TRBD1 for D (6 bases). This CDR3 comprises 13 residues. V lost 0 bases to trimming and J lost 8 bases, with 11 bases between them. CDR1 SGHRS and CDR2 YFSETQ come from the germline V gene. The CDR3 loop reads CASSLGQEVGYTF. DNA of the CDR3: TGCGCCAGCAGCTTGGGACAGGAAGTCGGCTACACCTTC. Drawing the rest from reference TRBV5-1 and TRBJ1-2, the complete variable domain is KAGVTQTPRYLIKTRGQQVTLSCSPISGHRSVSWYQQTPGQGLQFLFEYFSETQRNKGNFPGRFSGRQFSNSRSEMNVSTLELGDSALYLCASSLGQEVGYTFGSGTRLTVV.

The chain employs TRBV10-1 and TRBJ2-1; 8 positions match TRBD2. After removal of 8 bases from V and 2 bases from J, the junction contained 5 bases not matched to a gene. CDR3 length equals 14 residues. CDR1 WNHNN and CDR2 SYGVQD come from the germline V gene (reference sequence). CDR3 sequence reads: CASGTSGPYNEQFF. CDR3 nucleotide sequence: TGCGCCAGCGGAACTAGCGGACCCTACAATGAGCAGTTCTTC.

The chain has TRBV11-3 and TRBJ2-7; the match to TRBD2 covers 11 bases. V gave up 5 bases and J gave up 3 bases; unmatched junction bases: 6. CDR3 length equals 15 residues. CDR1 and CDR2 from the germline V gene are SGHNT and YENEEA. This CDR3 reads CASSPLAGVVYEQYF. The DNA for the CDR3 is TGTGCCAGCAGCCCACTAGCGGGAGTGGTCTACGAGCAGTACTTC.

The rearrangement joins TRBV7-2 to TRBJ2-7, with a weak D call TRBD2 (6 bases). Germline values: CDR1 SGHTA, CDR2 FQGNSA. Trimming removed 4 bases at V and 5 bases at J, with 9 bases between. The CDR3 totals 12 residues. The CDR3 region has the DNA TGTGCCAGCAGCTCGGGACTGAACGAGCAGTACTTC. Translation gives CASSSGLNEQYF.

The rearrangement links TRBV15 to TRBJ1-2; possibly TRBD1 for D (5 bases). Germline V gene lookup returns CDR1 LNHNV and CDR2 YYDKDF (reference sequence). The length of the CDR3 is 13 residues. V lost 5 bases to trimming and J lost 10 bases, with 17 bases between them. The CDR3 sequence is CATSGAGIDDYTF. The CDR3 region has the DNA TGTGCCACCAGCGGAGCAGGGATAGACGACTACACCTTC.

The J gene is TRBJ2-3, the V gene TRBV7-9; D perhaps matches TRBD2 (5 bases). Germline V gene lookup returns CDR1 SEHNR and CDR2 FQNEAQ (reference sequence). V dropped 5 bases and J dropped 5 bases, with 23 bases sitting between them. This CDR3 is 17 amino acids long. The CDR3 loop reads CASSLDLLLAIRDTQYF. CDR3 DNA sequence: TGTGCCAGCAGCCTCGACCTCCTTCTAGCTATTCGAGATACGCAGTATTTT.

This chain links TRBV6-1 with TRBJ2-7; D possibly corresponds to TRBD2 (6 bases). This CDR3 is built from 14 residues. From germline, CDR1 is MNHNS and CDR2 SASEGT. With 4 bases removed from V and 2 bases from J, the gap between germline ends came to 12 bases. The CDR3 here is CASSARDLAYEQYF. CDR3 coding DNA: TGTGCCAGCAGTGCCCGGGACTTAGCCTACGAGCAGTACTTC.

CDR3 sequence (DNA): TGTGCCTGGAGTATAGGACTAGCCAGCGTGGAGCTGTTTTTT. Translation: CAWSIGLASVELFF. V and J are TRBV30 and TRBJ2-2; 8 positions match TRBD2. Looked up from germline, CDR1 is GTSNPN and CDR2 is SVGIG (reference sequence). Trimming removed 2 bases from V and 10 bases from J; junction bases left unmatched: 9. This CDR3 has 14 residues.

This chain links TRBV7-9 with TRBJ2-7, with D uncertain. This CDR3 is 12 amino acids long. The germline gives CDR1 SEHNR, CDR2 FQNEAQ (reference sequence). V was cut by 4 bases and J by 0 bases, with 4 bases left in between. The DNA of the CDR3 is TGTGCCAGCAGCTCGAGCTCCTACGAGCAGTACTTC. Its protein is CASSSSSYEQYF.

The chain is built from TRBV5-4 and TRBJ2-1, with TRBD2 matching 7 bases. CDR1 SGHNT and CDR2 YYREEE come from the germline V gene (reference sequence). The trim removed 4 bases at V and 8 bases at J, leaving 6 bases unmatched. The CDR3 runs to 13 residues. CDR3 in DNA: TGTGCCAGCAGCCCGGGACTATTGGATGAGCAGTTCTTC. Residues: CASSPGLLDEQFF.

The chain recombines TRBV6-1 with TRBJ2-5; D remains ambiguous. Trimming left V 6 bases short and J 2 bases short, with 10 bases between. The CDR3 has 13 amino acids. Germline CDR1 MNHNS, CDR2 SASEGT. CDR3 residues: CASSPVTQETQYF. The CDR3 DNA sequence: TGTGCCAGCAGCCCTGTGACTCAAGAGACCCAGTACTTC.

The J gene is TRBJ1-5, the V gene TRBV28; 10 bases are shared with TRBD1. The ends lost 5 bases at V and 6 bases at J; junction bases unmatched: 10. Germline-derived CDR1 and CDR2 are MDHEN and SYDVKM. The CDR3 has 16 amino acids. CDR3 sequence (DNA): TGTGCCAGCAGTCCCGGGACAGGGGCAGGTCGTCAGCCCCAGCATTTT. It translates to CASSPGTGAGRQPQHF.

The chain links TRBV12-1 to TRBJ2-7; the D call of TRBD1 is as the table states it, not checked on the DNA. TRBV12-1 represents a pseudogene. This CDR3 contains 14 residues. The CDR3, as DNA: TGTGCCAGCAGCTTTCACAGGTTTTGCTACGAGCAGTACTTC. Protein sequence: CASSFHRFCYEQYF.

This chain links TRBV20-1 with TRBJ2-7; the D is unclear. Germline V lookup: CDR1 DFQATT, CDR2 SNEGSKA (reference sequence). CDR3 length equals 9 residues. Trimming removed 5 bases from V and 12 bases from J, with 11 bases in between. This CDR3 is CSAGPVPYF. Here the CDR3 DNA reads TGCAGTGCTGGTCCAGTCCCGTACTTC.

This rearrangement joins TRBV28 to TRBJ1-5; 9 positions agree with TRBD1. The CDR3 runs 16 residues. V was pared by 4 bases and J by 2 bases, with 6 bases of the junction left unmatched. The germline CDR1 and CDR2 sequences are MDHEN and SYDVKM. In DNA, the CDR3 is TGTGCCAGCAGTTCCGGGACAGGGTATGGCAATCAGCCCCAGCATTTT. Translation gives CASSSGTGYGNQPQHF.

V and J are TRBV2 and TRBJ1-1, with 8 bases matching TRBD1. Germline CDR1 SNHLY, CDR2 FYNNEI. There are 14 residues in the CDR3. The trim removed 8 bases at V and 1 base at J, leaving 6 bases unmatched. This chain's CDR3 is CASGAGQGNTEAFF. In DNA, the CDR3 is TGTGCCAGCGGGGCTGGACAGGGGAACACTGAAGCTTTCTTT.

V gene TRBV4-1 combines with J gene TRBJ2-7; D unresolved. Per the germline V gene, CDR1 is MGHRA and CDR2 is YSYEKL. Trimming stripped 0 bases from V and 2 bases from J, with 23 bases between. The CDR3 runs 19 residues. DNA for the CDR3: TGCGCCAGCAGCCAAGATCCCCGCCTCGACTCGCCCAAACCCTACGAGCAGTACTTC. It codes for CASSQDPRLDSPKPYEQYF.

The gene calls are TRBV7-9 and TRBJ2-7; D might be TRBD1 (6 bases). Germline V gives CDR1 SEHNR, CDR2 FQNEAQ (reference sequence). This CDR3 is built from 14 residues. V lost 5 bases and J lost 3, with 14 bases in between. CDR3 region: CASSPTGKGYEQYF. The CDR3 DNA reads as TGTGCCAGCAGCCCGACAGGAAAGGGCTACGAGCAGTACTTC.

The chain joins TRBV29-1 to TRBJ2-2, with a tentative D call TRBD1 (5 bases). The CDR3 spans 14 residues. Germline-derived CDR1 and CDR2 are SQVTM and ANQGSEA. The germline V and J ends were trimmed by 5 bases and 0 bases, with 10 bases remaining between them. Here the CDR3 reads CSVLQGTNTGELFF. CDR3 coding DNA: TGCAGCGTTCTGCAGGGAACGAACACCGGGGAGCTGTTTTTT.

The V call is TRBV7-2, the J call TRBJ2-7, with unresolved D. Germline V gene lookup returns CDR1 SGHTA and CDR2 FQGNSA. With 3 bases removed from V and 5 bases from J, the gap between germline ends came to 8 bases. CDR3 size: 12 residues. DNA of the CDR3: TGTGCCAGCAGCTTTAGTCTGCACGAGCAGTACTTC. It specifies CASSFSLHEQYF.